The clone carrying this TCR beta chain came up many times. The V gene lost 6 bases and the J gene lost 0 bases, with 15 bases spanning the gap. This CDR3 has 15 amino acids. These data come from a study of T-cell memory formation after mild COVID-19. TCRdb re-called the 5' RACE reads with MiXCR, one entry per CDR3 protein. The sample consists of roughly 130,000 distinct CDR3 sequences, about 6% of them appearing once. Sample: PBMCs or a T cell subset sorted from them (not recorded which). The TCR was taken from an adult woman who had mild COVID-19 (a few samples of this study predate the infection). Cell type and time point are not known. V usage is TRBV12-3 or TRBV12-4 and J usage is TRBJ2-7; perhaps TRBD1 as D (6 bases). The CDR3 DNA sequence: TGTGCCAGCAGGGAACAGGGCCTAAGCTCCTACGAGCAGTACTTC. Its protein is CASREQGLSSYEQYF.